This TCR beta chain was observed in a study of cytomegalovirus exposure and HLA in healthy donors. Study observations and caveats: Clonal expansion was found to be greater in HLA-associated TCR beta chains than in equally common others in a later analysis.

The germline CDR1 and CDR2 sequences are SQVTM and ANQGSEA. The length of the CDR3 is 13 residues. Trimming pared 3 bases from V and 0 bases from J, leaving 8 bases between. Primers: 60 Vbeta forward and 13 Jbeta reverse. This table comes from immunoSEQ multiplex PCR, and its TCRdb copy is limited to in-frame clones, with some not included. The table includes around 120,000 clones, less than 20% detected once. Remarks on this clone: As yet, its antigen is unknown.

The rearrangement links TRBV29-1 to TRBJ2-5; D perhaps matches TRBD1 (5 bases). The source of this sequence is a woman aged 18 to 35 in good health and CMV-seronegative. Material: PBMCs. The CDR3 is CSVDAGNQETQYF. CDR3 nucleotide sequence: TGCAGCGTTGATGCAGGGAACCAAGAGACCCAGTACTTC.